The TCR beta chain described here comes from a study of shared clonotypes between healthy human individuals. Once extracted for a subset, genomic DNA was divided evenly among several immunoSEQ plates. Sequencing used immunoSEQ multiplex PCR; TCRdb keeps in-frame clones, though not all of them. The table includes approximately 2.5 million clones, approximately 93% detected once. Points on this clone: Its antigen is as yet unknown. Other DNA sequences in this sample translate to the same CDR3.

Whole-study findings and limits: Compared with clonotypes that all four donors shared, non-shared clonotypes had lower generation probabilities. Few donors limited the genetic and exposure-history diversity represented.

The germline V gene encodes CDR1 MDHEN and CDR2 SYDVKM. The CDR3 has 14 amino acids. Trimming took 2 bases from V and 2 from J; bases not matched to a gene: 3. The chain couples TRBV28 to TRBJ2-7, with 7 bases aligning to TRBD2. The specimen sequenced was naive CD4+ T cells from PBMCs. Documented subset: CD45RA+ positively selected. This clonotype originated in a man aged 18-30 years in good health. Some clones in this sample may be carry-over from other donors' samples. The CDR3 nucleotides read TGTGCCAGCAGTTTAGGGCTAGCGGCCTACGAGCAGTACTTC. Translated: CASSLGLAAYEQYF.